The present entry profiles one TCR beta chain with its context. This CDR3 comprises 14 residues. V trimming: 4 bases; J trimming: 2 bases; junction bases outside the gene matches: 3. The V gene's germline CDR1 is SEHNR and CDR2 FQNEAQ (reference sequence). These data come from a study of technical replicates of blood from a handful of donors. Libraries were prepared by immunoSEQ multiplex PCR; TCRdb keeps only in-frame clonotypes and omits some of them. The table has under 95,000 clones, 98% seen once. This receptor was taken from a human donor in good health. V and J are TRBV7-9 and TRBJ2-5; 8 bases fit TRBD2. The specimen sequenced was T cells isolated from PBMCs. The CDR3 protein is CASSSQRGQETQYF. The CDR3 nucleotides read TGTGCCAGCAGCTCCCAGCGGGGGCAAGAGACCCAGTACTTC.